The source of this T cell receptor (beta chain) is a study of cytomegalovirus exposure and HLA in healthy donors. General observations from the study: The authors enumerated 150 to 200 TCR beta chains as linked to cytomegalovirus. Among TCR beta chains of equal frequency, HLA-associated ones were more clonally expanded in a later analysis.

This clone was picked up a small number of times. Antigen unknown. The CDR3 consists of 15 residues. The germline V gene encodes CDR1 SGHAT and CDR2 FQNNGV. V lost 5 bases, J lost 7 bases, and 20 bases lay in between. Amplification used 60 Vbeta primers and 13 Jbeta primers. The table came from immunoSEQ multiplex PCR; TCRdb's copy has only in-frame clones and leaves some out. The table records 54,000 or so clones, 70% of them present only once. The genes are TRBV11-2 and TRBJ1-2; D gene ambiguous. Specimen: PBMCs. The receptor was derived from a woman aged 55-69 years in good health and CMV-seropositive. The CDR3, as DNA: TGTGCCAGCAGCCACCCCCGGGGAGGACTCTCTGGCTACACCTTC. Protein: CASSHPRGGLSGYTF.